This is a list of T cell receptor beta chains from one sample in a study of shared clonotypes between healthy human individuals. This table comes from immunoSEQ multiplex PCR, and its TCRdb copy is limited to in-frame clones, with some not included. Here the sample spans 2 million to 3 million clones, approximately 94% being singletons. Sequenced input: naive CD4+ T cells from PBMCs. The source is a young man in good health. Some clones in this sample may be carry-over from other donors' samples. The CDR3 runs from the conserved cysteine through the conserved F or W. D genes are given only for firm matches. Expanded clones are given a class, and other clones once, few, many or no size at all.

>TRBV28|TRBD1|NA|TRBJ1-4
TGTGCCAGCAGTTCCCCGGGACAGAGTAATGAAAAACTGTTTTTT
CASSSPGQSNEKLFF
>TRBV7-3|TRBD2|NA|TRBJ2-2
TGTGCCAGCAGCGCCACTAGCGGGAGGGCCGCCGGGGAGCTGTTTTTT
CASSATSGRAAGELFF
>TRBV5-1|NA|NA|TRBJ1-2
TGCGCCAGCAGCTTTGGCTATGGCTACACCTTC
CASSFGYGYTF
>TRBV7-2|TRBD1|NA|TRBJ1-2
TGTGCCAGCAGCTTCCCCCCGCCGACAGGGCTGTATGGCTACACCTTC
CASSFPPPTGLYGYTF
>TRBV2|TRBD2|NA|TRBJ2-1
TGTGCCAGCATCCCCGGGACTAGTGTGGGTGAGCAGTTCTTC
CASIPGTSVGEQFF
>TRBV29-1|NA|NA|TRBJ1-2
TGCAGCGTTGAGGGGGCAGGGACTAACTATGGCTACACCTTC
CSVEGAGTNYGYTF
>TRBV5-1|NA|NA|TRBJ2-7
TGCGCCAGCAGCTTGTCGGCAGGACTCCTCTCCGAGCAGTACTTC
CASSLSAGLLSEQYF
>TRBV2|NA|few|TRBJ2-5
TGTGCCAGCAGTGATATGTCAGCGAGTGGGGAGACCCAGTACTTC
CASSDMSASGETQYF
>TRBV7-3|NA|NA|TRBJ1-1
TGTGCCAGCGCGGGGAATGAAAACACTGAAGCTTTCTTT
CASAGNENTEAFF
>TRBV19|NA|NA|TRBJ2-2
TGTGCCAGTAGTATTGGGTTCTGGATAGCGGCCGGGGAGCTGTTTTTT
CASSIGFWIAAGELFF
>TRBV9|NA|NA|TRBJ2-5
TGTGCCAGCAGCGTAGACCTGGCTGTCCAAGAGACCCAGTACTTC
CASSVDLAVQETQYF
>TRBV5-1|TRBD2|once|TRBJ2-1
TGCGCCAGCAGGACTAGCGGGACTTACAATGAGCAGTTCTTC
CASRTSGTYNEQFF
>TRBV7-2|TRBD2|NA|TRBJ2-5
TGTGCCAGCAGCTTAAGAAGCGGGAGGGGGGAGGAGACCCAGTACTTC
CASSLRSGRGEETQYF
>TRBV7-8|TRBD1|NA|TRBJ1-5
TGTGCCAGCAGCCTTAGACAGGGAAGTCAGCCCCAGCATTTT
CASSLRQGSQPQHF
>TRBV14|NA|NA|TRBJ2-1
TGTGCCACTACGGCGGGCAGCTCCTACAATGAGCAGTTCTTC
CATTAGSSYNEQFF
>TRBV5-1|TRBD1|NA|TRBJ1-1
TGCGCCAGCAGCAGACCCCCGGGACAGGGAGGGGTTAACACTGAAGCTTTCTTT
CASSRPPGQGGVNTEAFF
>TRBV6-1|NA|NA|TRBJ2-6
TGTGCCAGCAGAGGTGGATCTGGGGCCAACGTCCTGACTTTC
CASRGGSGANVLTF
>TRBV6-5|TRBD1|NA|TRBJ2-7
TGTGCCAGCAGCCCGACAGGGGGACCCTACGAGCAGTACTTC
CASSPTGGPYEQYF
>TRBV4-1|TRBD1|NA|TRBJ1-4
TGCGCCAGCAGCCCGGGACAGGGTAATGAAAAACTGTTTTTT
CASSPGQGNEKLFF
>TRBV18|NA|NA|TRBJ2-7
TGTGCCAGCTCAGCCGCCCCGGACGGGGACTACGAGCAGTACTTC
CASSAAPDGDYEQYF
>TRBV19|NA|NA|TRBJ2-7
TGTGCCAGTAGTCCGGATCTATGGCGGGGTCGGGCCGAGCAGTACTTC
CASSPDLWRGRAEQYF
>TRBV30|NA|NA|TRBJ2-3
TGTGCCTGGAGTGGGGACACAGATACGCAGTATTTT
CAWSGDTDTQYF
>TRBV6-5|TRBD1|NA|TRBJ1-2
TGTGCCAGCAAGGGGGCGAACTATGGCTACACCTTC
CASKGANYGYTF
>TRBV6-6|NA|NA|TRBJ2-3
TGTGCCAGCAGTTACGACTACCGAGATACGCAGTATTTT
CASSYDYRDTQYF
>TRBV10-3|NA|NA|TRBJ1-6
TGTGCCATCAGTGTGGGGAATTCACCCCTCCACTTT
CAISVGNSPLHF
>TRBV2|NA|NA|TRBJ2-7
TGTGCCAGCAGTGAAGCGCGTGGGGGAGTGGACGAGCAGTACTTC
CASSEARGGVDEQYF
>TRBV14|NA|NA|TRBJ2-3
TGTGCCAGCAGTCGTCCTATGTTCGATACGCAGTATTTT
CASSRPMFDTQYF
>TRBV29-1|TRBD2|once|TRBJ2-1
TGCAGCGTGCGTATTCACGGGGGGAGCTCCTACAATGAGCAGTTCTTC
CSVRIHGGSSYNEQFF
>TRBV4-3|NA|NA|TRBJ1-2
TGCGCCAGCAGCCAAGATATAAATTGGGTAAACTATGGCTACACCTTC
CASSQDINWVNYGYTF
>TRBV7-3|TRBD2|NA|TRBJ2-7
TGTGCCAGCAGTTCAAAAGAGGCGCGGGGGGCCTCCTACGAGCAGTACTTC
CASSSKEARGASYEQYF
>TRBV7-9|NA|few|TRBJ1-4
TGTGCCAGCAGCTTAGAAGGTGAAAAACTGTTTTTT
CASSLEGEKLFF
>TRBV28|NA|once|TRBJ2-5
TGTGCCAGCAGCCATTTGGGCCAGGGGACGGCGCAAGAGACCCAGTACTTC
CASSHLGQGTAQETQYF
>TRBV19|NA|NA|TRBJ1-2
TGTGCCAGTAGCCGACAGGACCCTAACTATGGCTACACCTTC
CASSRQDPNYGYTF
>TRBV27|NA|NA|TRBJ1-1
TGTGCCAGCAGCCTACAGGGTCTAGGCACTGAAGCTTTCTTT
CASSLQGLGTEAFF
>TRBV27|NA|NA|TRBJ1-1
TGTGCCAGCAGTTTAGGGGGAACACCCGTTTTTTTTGAAGCTTTCTTT
CASSLGGTPVFFEAFF
>TRBV7-2|NA|NA|TRBJ1-3
TGTGCCAGCAGCTTAGCCGGGGCAACTGGAAACACCATATATTTT
CASSLAGATGNTIYF
>TRBV7-3|NA|NA|TRBJ2-1
TGTGCCAGCAGCTTAGGTCTCTCGGGGTACAATGAGCAGTTCTTC
CASSLGLSGYNEQFF
>TRBV27|TRBD2|NA|TRBJ2-7
TGTGCCACCCGGGGGGGGCCCGGGCGGGAGATCGGGTACGAGCAGTACTTC
CATRGGPGREIGYEQYF
>TRBV11-3|NA|NA|TRBJ2-2
TGTGCCAGCGGGTTAGGGGACACCGGGGAGCTGTTTTTT
CASGLGDTGELFF
>TRBV7-2|NA|few|TRBJ1-1
TGTGCCAGCAGCTTAGCAGGGGACACTGAAGCTTTCTTT
CASSLAGDTEAFF
>TRBV28|NA|NA|TRBJ1-5
TGTGCCAGCGCTCCTCGGCGGGGGGATCAGCCCCAGCATTTT
CASAPRRGDQPQHF
>TRBV19|TRBD1|NA|TRBJ2-1
TGTGCCAGTAGTAAGAGGGGACAGCCGAACAATGAGCAGTTCTTC
CASSKRGQPNNEQFF
>TRBV2|NA|NA|TRBJ2-7
TGTGCCAGCCGACAGGAGAGCTACGAGCAGTACTTC
CASRQESYEQYF
>TRBV5-1|NA|NA|TRBJ2-7
TGCGCCAGCAGCTACAGCGCTAGCGCCTCCTACGAGCAGTACTTC
CASSYSASASYEQYF
>TRBV19|NA|once|TRBJ2-7
TGTGCCCTAGGGCCGGGGAACACCTACGAGCAGTACTTC
CALGPGNTYEQYF